This TCR beta chain was recovered during a study of CD8 T cells in ankylosing spondylitis. This clonotype appeared once. TCRdb used MiXCR to reprocess the 5' RACE reads, holding one entry per CDR3 protein. Of roughly 30,000 distinct CDR3 sequences detected, more than 25% appear once; the ten largest clones hold 45% to 50%. This sequence originates from a male donor with ankylosing spondylitis. Sample: synovial fluid, either unsorted or a sorted T cell fraction (not recorded which).

The CDR3 nucleotides read TGTGCCAGCAGCTTTTGGGCCGGAGAGACCCAGTACTTC. Translation: CASSFWAGETQYF. The chain combines TRBV7-7 with TRBJ2-5, with D uncertain. The CDR3 covers 13 residues. Trimming removed 3 bases from V and 4 bases from J, with 9 bases in between. The V gene's germline CDR1 is SSHAT and CDR2 FNYEAQ (reference sequence).